The 30 T cell receptor beta chains given below trace back to one sample, sequenced in a study of blood T cell repertoires in COVID-19. Profiled with immunoSEQ multiplex PCR; TCRdb holds only in-frame clones, not every one. The repertoire holds 160,000 or so clones, 85% seen once, with 5.4% in the top ten. Source material: peripheral blood. Receptors were obtained from a woman aged 45 to 65 with COVID-19, enrolled during active disease.

This clone was found a few times. The rearrangement joins TRBV7-2 to TRBJ1-2; TRBD1 matches at 7 bases. Germline CDR1 and CDR2: SGHTA and FQGNSA. V lost 1 base to trimming and J lost 7 bases; unmatched junction nucleotides: 3. The CDR3 covers 13 residues. The CDR3 coding sequence is TGTGCCAGCAGCTTAGGACAGGGTTTTGGCTACACCTTC. Translated, it gives CASSLGQGFGYTF.

This chain joins TRBV28 and TRBJ2-6; 9 nucleotides agree with TRBD1. The length of the CDR3 is 21 residues. Germline V lookup: CDR1 MDHEN, CDR2 SYDVKM. Losses at the gene ends were 5 bases for V and 0 bases for J; bases not matched to a gene: 17. This CDR3 reads CASSLGAWNRGRASGANVLTF. The CDR3 coding sequence is TGTGCCAGCAGTCTAGGGGCCTGGAACAGGGGGCGGGCCTCTGGGGCCAACGTCCTGACTTTC.

The rearrangement links TRBV4-1 to TRBJ2-7, with 8 bases identical to TRBD1. The ends lost 2 bases at V and 4 bases at J; junction bases unmatched: 7. Germline values: CDR1 MGHRA, CDR2 YSYEKL. The CDR3 is made up of 15 amino acids. The CDR3 DNA reads as TGCGCCAGCAGCCAAAAGCAGGGGGCGCCATACGAGCAGTACTTC. Amino acids: CASSQKQGAPYEQYF.

The chain recombines TRBV6-5 with TRBJ1-4; TRBD1 agrees at 7 bases. Per the germline V gene, CDR1 is MNHEY and CDR2 is SVGAGI. The junction had 10 bases not matched to a gene; V was cut back by 6 bases and J by 12 bases. The length of the CDR3 is 13 residues. The CDR3 DNA sequence: TGTGCCAGCAGAAACGTACAGGGGATCCAACTGTTTTTT. Translated, it gives CASRNVQGIQLFF.

The V gene is TRBV20-1, the J gene TRBJ2-6, with D hard to call. V was shortened by 3 bases and J by 4 bases, with 13 bases between the two germline ends. The CDR3 covers 15 residues. Germline V gene lookup returns CDR1 DFQATT and CDR2 SNEGSKA (reference sequence). This CDR3 reads CSASSGPVGANVLTF. As DNA, the CDR3 is TGCAGTGCTAGTTCGGGTCCTGTGGGGGCCAACGTCCTGACTTTC.

This clone was detected only a few times. The chain links TRBV14 to TRBJ1-6; 7 bases align to TRBD1. Germline trimming cut 6 bases from V and 6 bases from J; bases unmatched to any gene: 8. Germline V lookup: CDR1 SGHDN, CDR2 FVKESK. The CDR3 length is 15 residues. The CDR3 sequence is CASRQRQGGNSPLHF. The CDR3 region has the DNA TGTGCCAGCAGACAAAGACAGGGCGGTAATTCACCCCTCCACTTT.

This clone was found once. The chain uses TRBV3-1 (or the pseudogene TRBV3-2) and TRBJ1-3; D is undetermined. The germline V and J ends were trimmed by 3 bases and 4 bases, with 4 bases remaining between them. CDR3 length: 12 residues. Germline V gene sequence: CDR1 LGHDT, CDR2 YNNKEL (reference sequence). Written as DNA, the CDR3 is TGTGCCAGCAGCCAGTCGGGAAACACCATATATTTT. Translated: CASSQSGNTIYF.

The rearrangement joins TRBV5-1 to TRBJ2-2; the D gene is possibly TRBD1 (6 bases). Germline assignment: CDR1 SGHRS and CDR2 YFSETQ. Trimming shortened V by 4 bases and J by 6 bases, and 16 bases separated the two germline ends. CDR3 length: 15 amino acids. The DNA of the CDR3 is TGCGCCAGCAGCGTCGGGACATCGGGTCCCGGGGAGCTGTTTTTT. Translating gives CASSVGTSGPGELFF.

This clone was picked up one time. This chain connects TRBV7-2 to TRBJ2-5, with D perhaps TRBD2 (6 bases). CDR3 length equals 14 residues. The V gene's germline CDR1 is SGHTA and CDR2 FQGNSA. Trimming stripped 5 bases from V and 3 bases from J, with 13 bases between. The CDR3 sequence: CASSPTRWKETQYF. The CDR3 DNA reads TGTGCCAGCAGCCCGACTAGATGGAAAGAGACCCAGTACTTC.

The chain uses TRBV4-1 and TRBJ1-5; a weak D match, TRBD1 (5 bases). CDR3 length: 15 residues. Germline CDR1 is MGHRA and CDR2 is YSYEKL. Trimming removed 3 bases from V and 0 bases from J, with 9 bases in between. The CDR3 DNA follows: TGCGCCAGCAGCCACGGGGGTTATAGCAATCAGCCCCAGCATTTT. Its translation: CASSHGGYSNQPQHF.

The chain combines TRBV3-1 (or the pseudogene TRBV3-2) with TRBJ1-5, with D unresolved. Trimming stripped 5 bases from V and 7 bases from J, with 12 bases between. CDR3 length equals 13 residues. The germline V gene encodes CDR1 LGHDT and CDR2 YNNKEL (reference sequence). In DNA form, the CDR3 reads TGTGCCAGCAGCGCTGTACCGGGGCAGCCCCAGCATTTT. It codes for CASSAVPGQPQHF.

A single count supports this clone. This chain uses TRBV3-1 (or the pseudogene TRBV3-2) with TRBJ2-1; D possibly corresponds to TRBD2 (7 bases). This CDR3 has 15 amino acids. Deletions cut 1 base from V and 5 bases from J, with 12 bases between. CDR1 and CDR2 (germline): LGHDT, YNNKEL (reference sequence). The CDR3 loop reads CASSQGWGGHNEQFF. The CDR3 DNA reads TGTGCCAGCAGCCAAGGGTGGGGGGGCCACAATGAGCAGTTCTTC.

The chain combines TRBV6-4 with TRBJ2-7, with 7 bases identical to TRBD1. Germline CDR1 and CDR2: MRHNA and SNTAGT. With V trimmed by 6 bases and J by 2 bases, 1 base remained unmatched. There are 12 residues in the CDR3. CDR3: CASRGQTYEQYF. The CDR3, as DNA: TGTGCCAGCAGGGGACAGACCTACGAGCAGTACTTC.

This chain links TRBV6-1 with TRBJ2-1; no clear D gene. The V and J ends lost 1 base and 12 bases respectively, with 13 bases between them. The CDR3 has 13 amino acids. Germline loops: CDR1 MNHNS, CDR2 SASEGT. This CDR3 reads CASSEVWAVGQFF. The CDR3 bases are TGTGCCAGCAGTGAAGTATGGGCCGTGGGGCAGTTCTTC.

The J gene is TRBJ2-7, the V gene TRBV7-2, with 8 positions matching TRBD2. CDR1 and CDR2 from the germline V gene are SGHTA and FQGNSA. The CDR3 has 14 residues. The V and J ends lost 2 bases and 7 bases, in that order; junction bases with no gene match: 7. CDR3 in DNA: TGTGCCAGCAGCTTAATAGCTAGCGGGTGGGAGCAGTACTTC. This codes for CASSLIASGWEQYF.

This chain links TRBV6-1 with TRBJ1-5, with D perhaps TRBD1 (6 bases). V was clipped by 3 bases and J by 0 bases, with 12 bases between them. The CDR3 length is 16 residues. Germline-derived CDR1 and CDR2 are MNHNS and SASEGT. The CDR3 is CASSEGANYSNQPQHF. The CDR3 coding sequence is TGTGCCAGCAGTGAGGGGGCAAACTATAGCAATCAGCCCCAGCATTTT.

The V and J genes are TRBV4-3 and TRBJ2-1; 12 bases fit TRBD2. The germline CDR1 and CDR2 sequences are LGHNA and YSLEER. The ends lost 1 base at V and 6 bases at J; junction bases unmatched: 1. CDR3 size: 15 residues. In nucleotides, the CDR3 is TGCGCCAGCAGCCAAGCTAGCGGGGGGGCCAATGAGCAGTTCTTC. Its protein product is CASSQASGGANEQFF.

In DNA, the CDR3 is TGTGCCTGGAGAACAGGGTCGTACACTGAAGCTTTCTTT. Amino acid sequence: CAWRTGSYTEAFF. The chain links TRBV30 to TRBJ1-1; D may be TRBD1 (6 bases). Trimming pared 3 bases from V and 3 bases from J, leaving 11 bases between. This CDR3 is built from 13 residues. Germline lookup yields CDR1 GTSNPN and CDR2 SVGIG (reference sequence).

The rearrangement joins TRBV5-1 to TRBJ1-1, with D possibly being TRBD1 (6 bases). V dropped 4 bases and J dropped 0 bases, with 10 bases sitting between them. The CDR3 totals 14 residues. Germline lookup yields CDR1 SGHRS and CDR2 YFSETQ. The CDR3 protein is CASSPWDMNTEAFF. The CDR3 DNA reads as TGCGCCAGCAGCCCCTGGGACATGAACACTGAAGCTTTCTTT. The whole variable domain, filled in from reference TRBV5-1 and TRBJ1-1, reads KAGVTQTPRYLIKTRGQQVTLSCSPISGHRSVSWYQQTPGQGLQFLFEYFSETQRNKGNFPGRFSGRQFSNSRSEMNVSTLELGDSALYLCASSPWDMNTEAFFGQGTRLTVV.

The CDR3 sequence: CAWSRGAKADTQYF. Here the CDR3 DNA reads TGTGCCTGGAGTCGGGGGGCGAAGGCAGATACGCAGTATTTT. The rearrangement links TRBV30 to TRBJ2-3; tentative D call: TRBD2 (7 bases). V lost 2 bases to trimming and J lost 4 bases, with 13 bases between them. The CDR3 runs 14 residues. In germline, CDR1 is GTSNPN, CDR2 SVGIG (reference sequence).

V and J are TRBV12-3 or TRBV12-4 and TRBJ1-2, with D uncertain. The CDR3 totals 13 residues. V was clipped by 5 bases and J by 5 bases, with 12 bases between them. CDR3 sequence (DNA): TGTGCCAGCAGTGCTATAGCGACGTATGGCTACACCTTC. It translates to CASSAIATYGYTF.

V is TRBV6-6 and J is TRBJ1-4; D may be TRBD1 (5 bases). CDR3 size: 14 residues. Looked up from germline, CDR1 is MNHNY and CDR2 is SVGAGI (reference sequence). V dropped 4 bases and J dropped 7 bases, with 13 bases sitting between them. The CDR3 DNA is TGTGCCAGCAGTTTTGCCTCCCAGGGTGAAAAACTGTTTTTT. It is translated as CASSFASQGEKLFF.

The chain joins TRBV5-1 to TRBJ2-1; 14 bases are shared with TRBD2. Germline V gene lookup returns CDR1 SGHRS and CDR2 YFSETQ. This CDR3 spans 17 amino acids. With V trimmed by 0 bases and J by 6 bases, 5 bases remained unmatched. CDR3 residues: CASSLASGTSGGNEQFF. The CDR3 DNA reads TGCGCCAGCAGCTTGGCCTCCGGGACTAGCGGGGGCAATGAGCAGTTCTTC.

The V and J genes are TRBV19 and TRBJ2-1; 9 bases are a match to TRBD1. The V gene end was trimmed by 5 bases and the J gene end by 9 bases; junction bases not matched to a gene: 2. Germline CDR1 and CDR2: LNHDA and SQIVND (reference sequence). This CDR3 has 12 amino acids. DNA of the CDR3: TGTGCCAGTAGTCCGGACAGGGGTGAGCAGTTCTTC. This gives the protein CASSPDRGEQFF.

J is TRBJ1-1 and V is TRBV30; 8 bases agree with TRBD1. The CDR3 has 15 residues. Trimming at V came to 1 base and at J to 1 base, leaving 5 bases not matched to a gene. Germline V CDR1 and CDR2: GTSNPN, SVGIG (reference sequence). CDR3: CAWSGRTGRNTEAFF. The CDR3 DNA sequence: TGTGCCTGGAGTGGAAGGACAGGGCGGAACACTGAAGCTTTCTTT.

The V call is TRBV7-2, the J call TRBJ2-3; TRBD2 matches 11 bases. With V trimmed by 6 bases and J by 7 bases, 3 bases remained unmatched. Germline V lookup: CDR1 SGHTA, CDR2 FQGNSA. The CDR3 spans 13 residues. The CDR3 region is CASRLAGGHTQYF. The CDR3 DNA reads TGTGCCAGCAGGCTAGCGGGGGGCCATACGCAGTATTTT.

The V call is TRBV6-5, the J call TRBJ1-1, with 7 bases that match TRBD1. Germline loops: CDR1 MNHEY, CDR2 SVGAGI. Trimming took 1 base from V and 3 from J; bases not matched to a gene: 5. The CDR3 extends over 15 amino acids. The CDR3 protein is CASSYLRGPHTEAFF. The CDR3 DNA follows: TGTGCCAGCAGTTACTTGAGGGGGCCCCACACTGAAGCTTTCTTT.

The rearrangement joins TRBV6-2 or TRBV6-3 to TRBJ2-7; perhaps TRBD1 as D (6 bases). The length of the CDR3 is 16 residues. Trimming took off 5 bases at V and 2 bases at J, with 19 bases between the two ends. Germline values: CDR1 MNHEY, CDR2 SVGEGT. DNA for the CDR3: TGTGCCAGCAGTCCCCGAATACAGGGCCTAACCTACGAGCAGTACTTC. As protein: CASSPRIQGLTYEQYF.

About this clone itself: The identical CDR3 is also encoded by other nucleotide sequences in the sample. The chain is built from TRBV19 and TRBJ1-4, with 7 bases matching TRBD1. Per the germline V gene, CDR1 is LNHDA and CDR2 is SQIVND (reference sequence). The CDR3 extends over 13 amino acids. With V trimmed by 4 bases and J by 7 bases, 3 bases remained unmatched. The CDR3 is CASSRQGGEKLFF. DNA for the CDR3: TGTGCCAGTAGTAGACAGGGCGGTGAAAAACTGTTTTTT.

V usage is TRBV9 and J usage is TRBJ2-1, with TRBD2 identical over 11 bases. Unmatched junction bases numbered 9, after V lost 3 bases and J lost 4 bases. Germline V gene data show CDR1 as SGDLS and CDR2 as YYNGEE. The CDR3 loop spans 17 amino acids. CDR3 loop: CASSAPTSGAEYNEQFF. CDR3 DNA sequence: TGTGCCAGCAGCGCTCCGACTAGCGGGGCGGAGTACAATGAGCAGTTCTTC.